The subject of this entry is one T cell receptor beta chain. This record belongs to a study of T cell changes during pregnancy in multiple sclerosis. Sequencing used immunoSEQ multiplex PCR; TCRdb keeps in-frame clones, though not all of them. The sample consists of nearly 110,000 clones, 80% to 95% of them appearing once. This sequence originates from a female donor with multiple sclerosis, enrolled in a pregnancy study. The sample was peripheral blood, taken after pregnancy.

CDR3 amino acids: CASEGGGLSGYTF. CDR3 sequence (DNA): TGTGCTTCCGAAGGAGGGGGCTTAAGTGGCTACACCTTC. The chain joins TRBV30 to TRBJ1-2; 7 nucleotides match TRBD1. Germline CDR1 is GTSNPN and CDR2 is SVGIG (reference sequence). The CDR3 runs 13 residues.